This TCR beta chain was identified during a study of cytomegalovirus exposure and HLA in healthy donors. Only one count was recorded for this clone. Trimming shortened V by 7 bases and J by 2 bases, and 12 bases separated the two germline ends. Looked up from germline, CDR1 is SGHNT and CDR2 is YYREEE (reference sequence). There are 13 residues in the CDR3. Here immunoSEQ multiplex PCR was the method, and the copy in TCRdb shows in-frame clones only, minus some. The sample shows tens of thousands of clones, roughly 93% of them seen only once. Input material: PBMCs. The V and J genes are TRBV5-4 and TRBJ2-5, with a possible D match to TRBD2 (5 bases). This sequence was found in a man aged 25 to 45 in good health and CMV-seronegative. The CDR3 nucleotides are TGTGCCAGCGGCGGGCAGAAACAAGAGACCCAGTACTTC. Its protein product is CASGGQKQETQYF.